The rows below give T cell receptor beta chains drawn from one sample of a study of blood T cell repertoires in COVID-19. Measured with immunoSEQ multiplex PCR; TCRdb has only the in-frame clones, and not every one. Counted here are over 350,000 clones, 75% to 90% occurring once; the ten biggest clones make up more than 1.4%. What was sequenced was peripheral blood. These TCRs come from a woman between 25 and 40 years old with active or convalescent COVID-19. CDR3s include the opening cysteine and the closing phenylalanine or tryptophan. D genes are given only for firm matches. Expanded clones get a size class; other rows say once, few or many, or leave the size out.

clone_size: once; v_call: TRBV29-1; j_call: TRBJ1-1; d_call: -; cdr3_length: 14; cdr3_nt: TGCAGCGTTGAAGTCCCCAGGGAGAACACTGAAGCTTTCTTT; cdr3_aa: CSVEVPRENTEAFF
clone_size: once; v_call: TRBV4-1; j_call: TRBJ2-2; d_call: TRBD2; cdr3_length: 18; cdr3_nt: TGCGCCAGCAGCCAAGGCGGGGTGGGAGGGATGAACACCGGGGAGCTGTTTTTT; cdr3_aa: CASSQGGVGGMNTGELFF
clone_size: -; v_call: TRBV4-2; j_call: TRBJ2-7; d_call: -; cdr3_length: 14; cdr3_nt: TGTGCCAGCAGCCAAGATTTCGGAGCCTACGAGCAGTACTTC; cdr3_aa: CASSQDFGAYEQYF
clone_size: -; v_call: TRBV4-1; j_call: TRBJ1-4; d_call: TRBD1; cdr3_length: 18; cdr3_nt: TGCGCCAGCAGGCAACCCGGGACAGGGACGGTCCGGTCTGAAAAACTGTTTTTT; cdr3_aa: CASRQPGTGTVRSEKLFF
clone_size: once; v_call: TRBV11-2; j_call: TRBJ1-1; d_call: -; cdr3_length: 17; cdr3_nt: TGTGCCAGCGCGAGCGCCCGGCAGGGCAACGTGAACACTGAAGCTTTCTTT; cdr3_aa: CASASARQGNVNTEAFF
clone_size: -; v_call: TRBV7-9; j_call: TRBJ1-1; d_call: TRBD1; cdr3_length: 13; cdr3_nt: TGTGCCAGCAGCCCAGGGGGGAACACTGAAGCTTTCTTT; cdr3_aa: CASSPGGNTEAFF
clone_size: -; v_call: TRBV4-1; j_call: TRBJ2-4; d_call: TRBD1; cdr3_length: 15; cdr3_nt: TGCGCCAGCAGCCATGCGGACAGGGATTTTGGCATTCAGTACTTC; cdr3_aa: CASSHADRDFGIQYF
clone_size: -; v_call: TRBV19; j_call: TRBJ1-2; d_call: -; cdr3_length: 14; cdr3_nt: TGTGCCACCGAAACCCCAGGGGCCTCTTATGGCTACACCTTC; cdr3_aa: CATETPGASYGYTF
clone_size: -; v_call: TRBV10-3; j_call: TRBJ1-1; d_call: TRBD1; cdr3_length: 15; cdr3_nt: TGTGCCATCAGTGGACAGGGAGGCGCGGGCACTGAAGCTTTCTTT; cdr3_aa: CAISGQGGAGTEAFF
clone_size: -; v_call: TRBV4-1; j_call: TRBJ2-3; d_call: TRBD2; cdr3_length: 18; cdr3_nt: TGCGCCAGCAGCCAAAAGATCCTAGGGACTAGCTTTACAGATACGCAGTATTTT; cdr3_aa: CASSQKILGTSFTDTQYF
clone_size: once; v_call: TRBV30; j_call: TRBJ2-3; d_call: TRBD2; cdr3_length: 15; cdr3_nt: TGTGCCTGGATACCGGCTAGCGGACATGCGGATACGCAGTATTTT; cdr3_aa: CAWIPASGHADTQYF
clone_size: -; v_call: TRBV5-1; j_call: TRBJ1-2; d_call: -; cdr3_length: 15; cdr3_nt: TGCGCCAGCAGTTATTTAGGTTCGGAGAACTATGGCTACACCTTC; cdr3_aa: CASSYLGSENYGYTF
clone_size: -; v_call: TRBV15; j_call: TRBJ2-5; d_call: TRBD1; cdr3_length: 14; cdr3_nt: TGTGCCGCCTCGAGGACAGGCGTCCAAGAGACCCAGTACTTC; cdr3_aa: CAASRTGVQETQYF
clone_size: -; v_call: TRBV6-1; j_call: TRBJ2-2; d_call: TRBD2; cdr3_length: 16; cdr3_nt: TGTGCCAGCAGAGAAACTAGCGGTTCGAACACCGGGGAGCTGTTTTTT; cdr3_aa: CASRETSGSNTGELFF
clone_size: -; v_call: TRBV28; j_call: TRBJ1-2; d_call: -; cdr3_length: 12; cdr3_nt: TGTGCCAGCAGCACACAGCACTATGGCTACACCTTC; cdr3_aa: CASSTQHYGYTF
clone_size: few; v_call: TRBV27; j_call: TRBJ2-1; d_call: -; cdr3_length: 13; cdr3_nt: TGTGCCAGCAGACAACAGGACGGCTTTGAGCAGTTCTTC; cdr3_aa: CASRQQDGFEQFF
clone_size: -; v_call: TRBV19; j_call: TRBJ2-5; d_call: -; cdr3_length: 14; cdr3_nt: TGTGCCAGTAGTATCCAGGGGGGTGTTGAGACCCAGTACTTC; cdr3_aa: CASSIQGGVETQYF
clone_size: few; v_call: TRBV6-6; j_call: TRBJ1-5; d_call: -; cdr3_length: 14; cdr3_nt: TGTGCCAGCAGGCCCTCAGGGGAGGGGCAGCCCCAGCATTTT; cdr3_aa: CASRPSGEGQPQHF
clone_size: -; v_call: TRBV5-1; j_call: TRBJ1-2; d_call: TRBD1; cdr3_length: 17; cdr3_nt: TGCGCCAGCAGCACGGCGGGGACAGCAGACAAGGTTTATGGCTACACCTTC; cdr3_aa: CASSTAGTADKVYGYTF
clone_size: -; v_call: TRBV5-1; j_call: TRBJ2-5; d_call: -; cdr3_length: 13; cdr3_nt: TGCGCCAGCAGCTTAGGAGGGGAAGAGACCCAGTACTTC; cdr3_aa: CASSLGGEETQYF
clone_size: -; v_call: TRBV10-1; j_call: TRBJ2-7; d_call: TRBD1; cdr3_length: 16; cdr3_nt: TGCGCCAGCAGTGAGCCTCAAGGTACAGGGGTCTACGAGCAGTACTTC; cdr3_aa: CASSEPQGTGVYEQYF
clone_size: -; v_call: TRBV7-2; j_call: TRBJ2-7; d_call: TRBD1; cdr3_length: 13; cdr3_nt: TGTGCCAGCAGGCCGGGACAGACCTACGAGCAGTACTTC; cdr3_aa: CASRPGQTYEQYF
clone_size: -; v_call: TRBV7-9; j_call: TRBJ1-2; d_call: -; cdr3_length: 16; cdr3_nt: TGTGCCAGCAGCAGTCTGAGCGACAGCTACAACTATGGCTACACCTTC; cdr3_aa: CASSSLSDSYNYGYTF
clone_size: once; v_call: TRBV18; j_call: TRBJ1-2; d_call: -; cdr3_length: 13; cdr3_nt: TGTGCCAGCTCACTAGACAGGACCTATGGCTACACCTTC; cdr3_aa: CASSLDRTYGYTF
clone_size: -; v_call: TRBV6-5; j_call: TRBJ2-7; d_call: TRBD1; cdr3_length: 12; cdr3_nt: TGTGCCAGCAGAAAAACAGGGGGCGAGCAGTACTTC; cdr3_aa: CASRKTGGEQYF
clone_size: -; v_call: TRBV6-5; j_call: TRBJ2-3; d_call: TRBD1; cdr3_length: 16; cdr3_nt: TGTGCCAGCAGTTATTCGGGGACAGGGGCGGGAGATACGCAGTATTTT; cdr3_aa: CASSYSGTGAGDTQYF
clone_size: -; v_call: TRBV5-1; j_call: TRBJ2-7; d_call: TRBD2; cdr3_length: 15; cdr3_nt: TGCGCCAGCAGCCCCGGGACTAGCTTCATCTACGAGCAGTACTTC; cdr3_aa: CASSPGTSFIYEQYF
clone_size: once; v_call: TRBV11-2; j_call: TRBJ1-1; d_call: -; cdr3_length: 13; cdr3_nt: TGTGCCAGCAGCCCGGAGGGGCTGGCTGAAGCTTTCTTT; cdr3_aa: CASSPEGLAEAFF
clone_size: -; v_call: TRBV25-1; j_call: TRBJ2-7; d_call: -; cdr3_length: 14; cdr3_nt: TGTGCCAGCAGTGACTGGGGCAGCCTATACGAGCAGTACTTC; cdr3_aa: CASSDWGSLYEQYF
clone_size: -; v_call: TRBV27; j_call: TRBJ1-6; d_call: TRBD1; cdr3_length: 19; cdr3_nt: TGTGCCAGCAGTTTAGTGGGGACAGGTTCGGGTTTCGGTAATTCACCCCTCCACTTT; cdr3_aa: CASSLVGTGSGFGNSPLHF
clone_size: -; v_call: TRBV6-4; j_call: TRBJ1-1; d_call: -; cdr3_length: 13; cdr3_nt: TGTGCCAGCAGTCAAAGCTCTAACACTGAAGCTTTCTTT; cdr3_aa: CASSQSSNTEAFF
clone_size: -; v_call: TRBV11-2; j_call: TRBJ2-1; d_call: -; cdr3_length: 13; cdr3_nt: TGTGCCAGCAGCCGTTACCAACACGATGAGCAGTTCTTC; cdr3_aa: CASSRYQHDEQFF
clone_size: -; v_call: TRBV2; j_call: TRBJ1-2; d_call: TRBD1; cdr3_length: 13; cdr3_nt: TGTGCCAGCAGAGCCGGGACAGGTTATGGCTACACCTTC; cdr3_aa: CASRAGTGYGYTF
clone_size: -; v_call: TRBV10-3; j_call: TRBJ1-1; d_call: -; cdr3_length: 14; cdr3_nt: TGTGCCATCAGTGAGCGGGAAGGGATTACTGAAGCTTTCTTT; cdr3_aa: CAISEREGITEAFF
clone_size: -; v_call: TRBV10-2; j_call: TRBJ1-1; d_call: -; cdr3_length: 15; cdr3_nt: TGCGCCAGCACAAGACAGGATCTCGTGAACACTGAAGCTTTCTTT; cdr3_aa: CASTRQDLVNTEAFF
clone_size: -; v_call: TRBV6-5; j_call: TRBJ2-7; d_call: TRBD2; cdr3_length: 15; cdr3_nt: TGTGCCAGCAGTTCCGAACTAGCGGGGTACTACGAGCAGTACTTC; cdr3_aa: CASSSELAGYYEQYF
clone_size: -; v_call: TRBV4-1; j_call: TRBJ2-7; d_call: -; cdr3_length: 16; cdr3_nt: TGCGCCAGCAGCCAAGCTTCGGGGGAAGGCGGGTACGAGCAGTACTTC; cdr3_aa: CASSQASGEGGYEQYF
clone_size: -; v_call: TRBV2; j_call: TRBJ1-1; d_call: -; cdr3_length: 13; cdr3_nt: TGTGCCAGCAGGCAGACAGTTAACACTGAAGCTTTCTTT; cdr3_aa: CASRQTVNTEAFF
clone_size: -; v_call: TRBV7-9; j_call: TRBJ2-7; d_call: -; cdr3_length: 15; cdr3_nt: TGTGCCAGCAGTTCTACGGACATCGGTACCTACGAGCAGTACTTC; cdr3_aa: CASSSTDIGTYEQYF
clone_size: -; v_call: TRBV7-9; j_call: TRBJ2-1; d_call: TRBD2; cdr3_length: 15; cdr3_nt: TGTGCCAGCAGCCACCGGACTAGCGGGCGTTTCGAGCAGTTCTTC; cdr3_aa: CASSHRTSGRFEQFF
clone_size: -; v_call: TRBV6-5; j_call: TRBJ1-4; d_call: -; cdr3_length: 14; cdr3_nt: TGTGCCAGCAAGAGGACACTAACTAATGAAAAACTGTTTTTT; cdr3_aa: CASKRTLTNEKLFF
clone_size: -; v_call: TRBV27; j_call: TRBJ2-1; d_call: -; cdr3_length: 13; cdr3_nt: TGTGCCAGCAGTTTATCCCCCGGGAATGAGCAGTTCTTC; cdr3_aa: CASSLSPGNEQFF
clone_size: -; v_call: TRBV18; j_call: TRBJ2-7; d_call: TRBD2; cdr3_length: 17; cdr3_nt: TGTGCCAGCTCACTCGGGACTAGCGGGGCCAGCCCCTACGAGCAGTACTTC; cdr3_aa: CASSLGTSGASPYEQYF
clone_size: -; v_call: TRBV9; j_call: TRBJ1-3; d_call: -; cdr3_length: 14; cdr3_nt: TGTGCCAGCAGCGTAGCTTCCTCTGGAAACACCATATATTTT; cdr3_aa: CASSVASSGNTIYF
clone_size: -; v_call: TRBV19; j_call: TRBJ1-4; d_call: TRBD1; cdr3_length: 18; cdr3_nt: TGTGCCAGTAGTATATCTGGGACAGGGGGCGCGTGGTCTGGAAAACTGTTTTTT; cdr3_aa: CASSISGTGGAWSGKLFF
clone_size: once; v_call: TRBV6-5; j_call: TRBJ1-1; d_call: TRBD1; cdr3_length: 11; cdr3_nt: TGTGCCAGCAGTTCTGGACAGGGGGCTTTCTTT; cdr3_aa: CASSSGQGAFF
clone_size: once; v_call: TRBV27; j_call: TRBJ2-1; d_call: -; cdr3_length: 14; cdr3_nt: TGTGCCAGCAGTTTGGACAGAGAGGGCGCGGGGGAGTTCTTC; cdr3_aa: CASSLDREGAGEFF
clone_size: -; v_call: TRBV15; j_call: TRBJ1-3; d_call: TRBD1; cdr3_length: 14; cdr3_nt: TGTGCCACCAGCAAGGACAGGGCGGGAAACACCATATATTTT; cdr3_aa: CATSKDRAGNTIYF
clone_size: -; v_call: TRBV7-9; j_call: TRBJ2-1; d_call: -; cdr3_length: 15; cdr3_nt: TGTGCCAGCAGCTTCCGGGACTCCGGTTACTATGAGCAGTTCTTC; cdr3_aa: CASSFRDSGYYEQFF
clone_size: once; v_call: TRBV6-5; j_call: TRBJ2-5; d_call: TRBD1; cdr3_length: 13; cdr3_nt: TGTGCCAGCTATCGAGGACAGGCGGAGACCCAGTACTTC; cdr3_aa: CASYRGQAETQYF
clone_size: once; v_call: TRBV30; j_call: TRBJ2-7; d_call: -; cdr3_length: 12; cdr3_nt: TGTGCCTGGAGTGTATTAGCCGCCGAGCAGTACTTC; cdr3_aa: CAWSVLAAEQYF
clone_size: -; v_call: TRBV18; j_call: TRBJ2-7; d_call: TRBD2; cdr3_length: 16; cdr3_nt: TGTGCCAGCTCATCCTTGACTAGCGGGAAAGGCTACGAGCAGTACTTC; cdr3_aa: CASSSLTSGKGYEQYF
clone_size: -; v_call: TRBV5-5; j_call: TRBJ1-2; d_call: TRBD1; cdr3_length: 13; cdr3_nt: TGTGCCAGCAGCTTGAAGGGGGCAGGAGGCTACACCTTC; cdr3_aa: CASSLKGAGGYTF
clone_size: once; v_call: TRBV6-2/TRBV6-3; j_call: TRBJ2-3; d_call: TRBD1; cdr3_length: 16; cdr3_nt: TGTGCCAGCAGTTACGCCCGGGACAGGGTCTCAGATACGCAGTATTTT; cdr3_aa: CASSYARDRVSDTQYF
clone_size: -; v_call: TRBV27; j_call: TRBJ2-1; d_call: TRBD2; cdr3_length: 14; cdr3_nt: TGTGCCAGCAGTTGGTCCAACGGGAGGCAAGAGCAGTTCTTC; cdr3_aa: CASSWSNGRQEQFF
clone_size: once; v_call: TRBV25-1; j_call: TRBJ1-3; d_call: -; cdr3_length: 14; cdr3_nt: TGTGCCAGCAGTGAAACCTCGCGCTTTGACACCATATATTTT; cdr3_aa: CASSETSRFDTIYF
clone_size: -; v_call: TRBV7-9; j_call: TRBJ1-2; d_call: -; cdr3_length: 14; cdr3_nt: TGTGCCAGCAGCCCCGGAGACAGTCTCTATGGCTACACCTTC; cdr3_aa: CASSPGDSLYGYTF
clone_size: -; v_call: TRBV27; j_call: TRBJ2-1; d_call: -; cdr3_length: 15; cdr3_nt: TGTGCCAGCAGTCCCCACCCGCGCTCCTACAATGAGCAGTTCTTC; cdr3_aa: CASSPHPRSYNEQFF
clone_size: -; v_call: TRBV7-5; j_call: TRBJ2-3; d_call: -; cdr3_length: 16; cdr3_nt: TGTGTCAGAAGCTTAGTCTGGACTAGCAAGTCAGATACGCAGTATTTT; cdr3_aa: CVRSLVWTSKSDTQYF
clone_size: -; v_call: TRBV27; j_call: TRBJ1-5; d_call: -; cdr3_length: 15; cdr3_nt: TGTGCCAGCAGTTTGGTGGGCCGGAGCAATCAGCCCCAGCATTTT; cdr3_aa: CASSLVGRSNQPQHF